This passage covers 11 T cell receptor beta chains from one sample sequenced in a study of cytomegalovirus exposure and HLA in healthy donors. Primers for the PCR totalled 60 Vbeta and 13 Jbeta. Sequencing used immunoSEQ multiplex PCR; TCRdb keeps in-frame clones, though not all of them. The sample totals more than 200,000 clones. Sequencing was carried out using PBMCs. Receptor source: a woman under 40 in good health and CMV-seropositive.

V gene TRBV25-1 combines with J gene TRBJ2-5; maybe TRBD1 (5 bases). Germline V CDR1 and CDR2: MGHDK, SYGVNS. V was pared by 4 bases and J by 1 base, with 16 bases between. The CDR3 loop spans 16 amino acids. This chain's CDR3 is CASSARRQRLQETQYF. CDR3 bases: TGTGCCAGCAGTGCCCGTCGACAGCGTCTCCAAGAGACCCAGTACTTC.

The chain employs TRBV19 and TRBJ1-1, with a tentative D call TRBD1 (5 bases). In germline, CDR1 is LNHDA, CDR2 SQIVND (reference sequence). The CDR3 extends over 12 amino acids. Trimming pared 3 bases from V and 7 bases from J, leaving 9 bases between. CDR3 nucleotides: TGTGCCAGTAGTATTGGGGGGAGTGAAGCTTTCTTT. Amino acid sequence: CASSIGGSEAFF.

The J gene is TRBJ1-1, the V gene TRBV6-5, with D unclear. Per the germline V gene, CDR1 is MNHEY and CDR2 is SVGAGI. Trimming stripped 0 bases from V and 8 bases from J, with 10 bases between. This CDR3 is built from 13 residues. The CDR3 reads CASSYSITQEAFF. The CDR3, as DNA: TGTGCCAGCAGTTACTCGATCACGCAGGAAGCTTTCTTT.

This rearrangement joins TRBV6-6 to TRBJ1-5; D unresolved. Trimming pared 6 bases from V and 2 bases from J, leaving 14 bases between. Per the germline V gene, CDR1 is MNHNY and CDR2 is SVGAGI (reference sequence). The CDR3 has 15 amino acids. The CDR3 protein is CASSPTLVGNQPQHF. Written as DNA, the CDR3 is TGTGCCAGCAGCCCAACTCTGGTGGGCAATCAGCCCCAGCATTTT.

The rearrangement joins TRBV27 to TRBJ1-1, with D possibly being TRBD1 (5 bases). Germline V CDR1 and CDR2: MNHEY, SMNVEV (reference sequence). The CDR3 runs to 15 residues. V shed 2 bases and J shed 0 bases, with 10 bases lying between them. The CDR3 region has the DNA TGTGCCAGCAGTTTAGTACGGGGGGTGAACACTGAAGCTTTCTTT. Translation: CASSLVRGVNTEAFF.

This chain uses TRBV6-5 with TRBJ1-5; D remains ambiguous. The CDR3 is made up of 15 amino acids. V lost 0 bases to trimming and J lost 3 bases, with 9 bases between them. CDR1 is MNHEY, CDR2 SVGAGI, per germline. CDR3 nucleotides: TGTGCCAGCAGTTACTCCGCAGGCGTCAATCAGCCCCAGCATTTT. Residues: CASSYSAGVNQPQHF.

The CDR3 is CASSLDSETQYF. CDR3 bases: TGTGCCAGCAGCTTAGATTCGGAGACCCAGTACTTC. The genes are TRBV7-9 and TRBJ2-5; D gene unclear. The CDR3 length is 12 residues. With 1 base removed from V and 5 bases from J, the gap between germline ends came to 5 bases. From germline, CDR1 is SEHNR and CDR2 FQNEAQ (reference sequence).

V and J are TRBV25-1 and TRBJ1-2; D possibly corresponds to TRBD1 (5 bases). The CDR3 extends over 14 amino acids. Trimming removed 3 bases from V and 5 bases from J, with 13 bases in between. Looked up from germline, CDR1 is MGHDK and CDR2 is SYGVNS. This CDR3 reads CASSEQGQYYGYTF. The CDR3 DNA reads TGTGCCAGCAGTGAGCAGGGTCAATATTATGGCTACACCTTC.

V usage is TRBV5-1 and J usage is TRBJ2-7; 12 bases align to TRBD2. The CDR3 has 15 amino acids. The J segment lost 3 bases and the V segment lost 4 bases, leaving 5 bases of the junction unmatched. Germline V gene sequence: CDR1 SGHRS, CDR2 YFSETQ. CDR3 coding DNA: TGCGCCAGCAGCATTGGGACTAGCGGGCGCTACGAGCAGTACTTC. This codes for CASSIGTSGRYEQYF.

This chain links TRBV5-1 with TRBJ1-1; no clear D. This CDR3 is built from 13 residues. Trimming shortened V by 4 bases and J by 0 bases, and 7 bases separated the two germline ends. The germline gives CDR1 SGHRS, CDR2 YFSETQ. Here the CDR3 DNA reads TGCGCCAGCAGCGGTGGGCTGAACACTGAAGCTTTCTTT. It translates to CASSGGLNTEAFF.

The chain combines TRBV29-1 with TRBJ1-5, with 7 nucleotides matching TRBD1. The J segment lost 0 bases and the V segment lost 5 bases, leaving 7 bases of the junction unmatched. Germline CDR1 reads SQVTM; CDR2 reads ANQGSEA. The CDR3 loop spans 15 amino acids. The CDR3 DNA sequence: TGCAGCGTTCCGGGACAGAGAGATAGCAATCAGCCCCAGCATTTT. Translated: CSVPGQRDSNQPQHF.